These T cell receptor beta chains were read from a single sample in a study of T cell repertoires in cytomegalovirus infection. TCRdb re-called the reads with MiXCR, one entry per CDR3 protein. This table has approximately 590,000 distinct CDR3 sequences, 35% to 50% appearing once. Their antigen targets remain unknown. Sequenced here: cultured PBMCs, sampled from culture after CMV antigen stimulation. Receptors were obtained from a human donor in good health (CMV status not recorded). Some clones in this sample may be carry-over from other donors' samples. Both conserved end residues are part of each CDR3. A D gene is named only where the DNA matches it firmly. Clone size is stated in some rows and not others, as once, few, many or a class when expanded.

>NA|TRBV7-6|NA|TRBJ1-6
TGTGCCAGCAGCTTAGCGGGGGGACTTCTAGTCGGTAATTCACCCCTCCACTTT
CASSLAGGLLVGNSPLHF
>NA|TRBV28|NA|TRBJ2-7
TGTGCCAGCAGTCTCCTCCCGGGACGGTACTCCTACGAGCAGTACTTC
CASSLLPGRYSYEQYF
>NA|TRBV7-2|NA|TRBJ2-5
TGTGCCAGCAGCCTGACCGGGAGCCCCTATCAAGAGACCCAGTACTTC
CASSLTGSPYQETQYF
>few|TRBV5-1|NA|TRBJ2-3
TGCGCCAGCATCTTGACAGTGGGACGGACAGATACGCAGTATTTT
CASILTVGRTDTQYF
>NA|TRBV7-9|TRBD2|TRBJ2-1
TGTGCCAGCAGCTTAGCGGGAGGGGTAAATGAGCAGTTCTTC
CASSLAGGVNEQFF
>NA|TRBV7-2|TRBD1|TRBJ2-4
TGTGCCAGCAGCCCACAGGGGGACATTCAGTACTTC
CASSPQGDIQYF
>NA|TRBV6-2/TRBV6-3|TRBD1|TRBJ1-3
TGTGCCAGCAGTTACCGCAGGGGGACTGGAAACACCATATATTTT
CASSYRRGTGNTIYF
>NA|TRBV6-2/TRBV6-3|NA|TRBJ1-1
TGTGCCAGCAGGGGGGCGTGGGGCCGAGTTACTGAAGCTTTCTTT
CASRGAWGRVTEAFF
>many|TRBV7-2|TRBD2|TRBJ2-1
TGTGCCAGCAAGTCAGCGGGGAACCACGGGTACAATGAGCAGTTCTTC
CASKSAGNHGYNEQFF
>NA|TRBV7-8|NA|TRBJ1-1
TGTGCCAGCAGCTTAGTAGTCCCGAACACTGAAGCTTTCTTT
CASSLVVPNTEAFF
>NA|TRBV7-9|NA|TRBJ2-4
TGTGCCAGCAGCTTCACACTAGCCAAAAACATTCAGTACTTC
CASSFTLAKNIQYF
>NA|TRBV4-2|TRBD2|TRBJ2-7
TGTGCCAGCAGCCAAATTCTCCGGGGGGGAGCCGACTACGAGCAGTACTTC
CASSQILRGGADYEQYF
>NA|TRBV7-6|NA|TRBJ1-5
TGTGCCAGCAGCCCCCGGGGCTGGGGAAATCAGCCCCAGCATTTT
CASSPRGWGNQPQHF
>NA|TRBV10-3|NA|TRBJ2-7
TGTGCCATCAGTGAGTCAACTCTTCCCTACGAGCAGTACTTC
CAISESTLPYEQYF
>NA|TRBV2|NA|TRBJ1-5
TGTGCCAGCGCCGTCAGTGAAGGACCCCAGCATTTT
CASAVSEGPQHF
>many|TRBV7-9|NA|TRBJ2-1
TGTGCCAGCAGCTCCGGCCTTAGGGAGCAGTTCTTC
CASSSGLREQFF
>NA|TRBV7-2|NA|TRBJ1-6
TGTGCCAGCAGCCCACGCGCCGGCTATAATTCACCCCTCCACTTT
CASSPRAGYNSPLHF
>few|TRBV4-3|NA|TRBJ2-3
TGCGCCAGCAGCCAAGATTACGGCAGGGTAAATACGCAGTATTTT
CASSQDYGRVNTQYF
>NA|TRBV19|NA|TRBJ1-2
TGTGCCAGTAGGGATCCGGGACGGTATAACTATGGCTACACCTTC
CASRDPGRYNYGYTF
>NA|TRBV20-1|TRBD1|TRBJ1-5
TGCAGTGCTAGGATCCCGGGACAGTCAAAGCCCCAGCATTTT
CSARIPGQSKPQHF
>once|TRBV11-3|TRBD2|TRBJ2-2
TGTGCCAGCAGCGCCGGACTAGCGGGGAACACCGGGGAGCTGTTTTTT
CASSAGLAGNTGELFF
>few|TRBV6-2/TRBV6-3|NA|TRBJ2-7
TGTGCCAGCAGTTACCCCGGAAATAGCGGCTCCTACGAGCAGTACTTC
CASSYPGNSGSYEQYF
>many|TRBV7-2|NA|TRBJ2-3
TGTGCCAGCAGCTTAGGCGGGGCGCAGTATTTT
CASSLGGAQYF
>NA|TRBV11-2|TRBD2|TRBJ2-2
TGTGCCAGCAGCCCAATTGGGACTAGCGGGAGGGTCGGGGAGCTGTTTTTT
CASSPIGTSGRVGELFF
>NA|TRBV7-2|NA|TRBJ2-2
TGTGCCAGCAGCCCGACAGCACCGAACACCGGGGAGCTGTTTTTT
CASSPTAPNTGELFF
>NA|TRBV19|NA|TRBJ1-5
TGTGCCAGTAGTATAGTCAGGGAGGGAACGGAGCCCCAGCATTTT
CASSIVREGTEPQHF
>NA|TRBV23-1|NA|TRBJ1-5
TGCGCCAGCAGTCAACACAGCAATAAGCCCCAGCATTTT
CASSQHSNKPQHF